The clone carrying this T cell receptor beta chain came up a few times. Its specificity is unknown. This entry comes from a study of T-cell memory formation after mild COVID-19. Across the whole study: Among the donors, TCR clusters were largely specific to each donor.

Findings and caveats of the study: CD4+ contracting clones were mainly CM and EM; CD8+ ones, EMRA. Pre-infection memory contained some responding clones, which suggested that cross-reactive memory had joined.

A 5'RACE reaction primed in the constant segment made cDNA libraries of TCR alpha and TCR beta, and these carried sample barcodes and UMIs. TCRdb ran MiXCR on the 5' RACE reads and lists one entry per CDR3 protein. The table has 380,000 or so distinct CDR3 sequences, around 13% seen once. Sequencing input: PBMCs or a T cell subset sorted from them (not recorded which). This receptor was obtained from a man between 18 and 35 years old who had mild COVID-19 (a few samples of this study predate the infection). Cell type and time point are not known.

The CDR3 region is CASSPVPGGTDTQYF. The CDR3, as DNA: TGTGCCAGCTCACCGGTTCCGGGGGGCACAGATACGCAGTATTTT. The chain joins TRBV18 to TRBJ2-3, with D perhaps matching TRBD2 (6 bases). The CDR3 extends over 15 amino acids. Germline V gene lookup returns CDR1 KGHSH and CDR2 LQKENI. Trimming shortened V by 3 bases and J by 1 base, and 11 bases separated the two germline ends.